This TCR beta chain derives from a study of identical twins. One entry per CDR3 protein, called by TCRdb with MiXCR from the 5' RACE reads. The sample yields about 520,000 distinct CDR3 sequences, around 20% seen once. The CDR3 runs to 16 residues. These data also featured in a second study, about T cells expressing NK-cell markers. From that report: HCMV serostatus: seven of eight sequenced donors positive, one negative. Among several donors, these clonotypes also ranked first in the CD3+CD56-NKG2C+ fraction.

The rearrangement links TRBV21-1 to TRBJ2-1; the D call in the table, TRBD2, was not verified against the DNA. TRBV21-1 is a pseudogene. The sequenced material came from CD4+ T cells sorted from blood. The receptor's source is a woman aged 18-30 years in good health. The CDR3 reads CASSKQSGGGKNEQFF. As DNA, the CDR3 is TGTGCCAGCAGCAAACAGAGCGGGGGGGGTAAGAATGAGCAGTTCTTC.